This T cell receptor beta chain derives from a study of T cells in Graves' hyperthyroidism and ophthalmopathy. Germline lookup yields CDR1 SNHLY and CDR2 FYNNEI. This CDR3 spans 13 amino acids. The V and J ends lost 10 bases and 4 bases respectively, with 16 bases between them. Regions amplified from RNA transcripts were the TCR beta CDR3 regions. When the TCR CDR3 underwent first-round RT-PCR, the HTBI primer set was used. TCRdb re-derived calls from the multiplex PCR reads in MiXCR, one entry per CDR3 protein. Of hundreds of thousands of distinct CDR3 sequences listed, over 35% are singletons. This clonotype has at least ten counts. Graves' hyperthyroidism was deemed stable absent ophthalmopathy progression within 18 months. Exclusion criteria comprised uncontrolled infection, other autoimmune disease, pregnancy or lactation. Using about 10 ml of fresh peripheral blood, PBMCs were prepared.

The sequencing input was blood. The chain employs TRBV2 and TRBJ1-2, with no clear D. The sequence derives from a man aged 18-30 years with Graves' hyperthyroidism. In nucleotides, the CDR3 is TGTGCCATCGCCCGGGGTGGAAGCTATGGCTACACCTTC. As protein: CAIARGGSYGYTF.